This TCR beta chain comes out of a study of blood T cell repertoires in COVID-19. The protocol was immunoSEQ multiplex PCR, while the TCRdb copy is restricted to in-frame clones and leaves out a portion. In the table there are approximately 170,000 clones, 75% to 90% of which are singletons. This TCR came from a human donor in a cohort sampled during active COVID-19. Material: peripheral blood.

In DNA form, the CDR3 reads TGCGCCAGCAGCCAAGAGTTCCAGGGTAGGACAGATACGCAGTATTTT. It encodes CASSQEFQGRTDTQYF. This sequence joins TRBV4-3 and TRBJ2-3; perhaps TRBD1 as D (5 bases). V lost 0 bases and J lost 3, with 13 bases in between. Germline CDR1 LGHNA, CDR2 YSLEER. This CDR3 is 16 amino acids long.